A selection of T cell receptor beta chains follows, all from one sample in a study of blood T cell repertoires in COVID-19. Libraries were prepared by immunoSEQ multiplex PCR; TCRdb keeps only in-frame clonotypes and omits some of them. The data show roughly 150,000 clones, with roughly nine tenths seen just once and 15% to 20% held by the top ten. The sample consisted of peripheral blood. These receptor sequences come from a man aged 55-75 years with active or convalescent COVID-19. The CDR3 runs from the conserved cysteine through the conserved F or W. The D gene is left open where the match is weak. Where a row states a size, it is once, few, many or the class of an expanded clone; other rows omit it.

D: NA
V: TRBV7-6
size: NA
J: TRBJ1-1
CDR3: CASSPRGGLNTEAFF
DNA: TGTGCCAGCAGCCCACGGGGAGGACTGAACACTGAAGCTTTCTTT

D: NA
V: TRBV7-9
size: NA
J: TRBJ2-1
CDR3: CASSPPGGIYNEQFF
DNA: TGTGCCAGCAGCCCCCCTGGCGGGATCTACAATGAGCAGTTCTTC

D: TRBD2
V: TRBV3-1/TRBV3-2
size: NA
J: TRBJ2-1
CDR3: CASSQDRIAGREQFF
DNA: TGTGCCAGCAGCCAAGATCGAATAGCGGGGCGTGAGCAGTTCTTC

D: TRBD2
V: TRBV10-1
size: NA
J: TRBJ2-1
CDR3: CASSGTSGSNEQFF
DNA: TGCGCCAGCAGTGGGACTAGCGGGAGTAATGAGCAGTTCTTC

D: NA
V: TRBV29-1
size: NA
J: TRBJ2-1
CDR3: CSVEARETYNEQFF
DNA: TGCAGCGTTGAAGCCAGGGAAACCTACAATGAGCAGTTCTTC

D: NA
V: TRBV6-2/TRBV6-3
size: NA
J: TRBJ2-1
CDR3: CASSPPGYNEQFF
DNA: TGTGCCAGCAGCCCCCCGGGGTACAATGAGCAGTTCTTC

D: NA
V: TRBV6-1
size: NA
J: TRBJ1-2
CDR3: CASSEAGRANYGYTF
DNA: TGTGCCAGCAGTGAAGCTGGCAGGGCTAACTATGGCTACACCTTC

D: TRBD1
V: TRBV19
size: NA
J: TRBJ2-7
CDR3: CASSPTDRSSYEQYF
DNA: TGTGCCAGTAGCCCAACGGACAGGAGCTCCTACGAGCAGTACTTC

D: NA
V: TRBV6-2/TRBV6-3
size: NA
J: TRBJ1-1
CDR3: CASSPDGQGKAFF
DNA: TGTGCCAGCAGTCCCGACGGCCAGGGGAAAGCTTTCTTT

D: TRBD1
V: TRBV27
size: NA
J: TRBJ1-5
CDR3: CASSPRTGDLSNQPQHF
DNA: TGTGCCAGCAGTCCCCGGACAGGGGACCTTAGCAATCAGCCCCAGCATTTT

D: NA
V: TRBV7-6
size: once
J: TRBJ2-7
CDR3: CASSLTGGNYEQYF
DNA: TGTGCCAGCAGCTTAACGGGGGGCAACTACGAGCAGTACTTC

D: NA
V: TRBV5-1
size: NA
J: TRBJ2-1
CDR3: CASSLERPGSYNEQFF
DNA: TGCGCCAGCAGCTTGGAGCGACCCGGCTCCTACAATGAGCAGTTCTTC

D: NA
V: TRBV12-1
size: NA
J: TRBJ2-1
CDR3: CASSFPAGGPGEQFF
DNA: TGTGCCAGCAGCTTTCCAGCGGGGGGGCCGGGAGAGCAGTTCTTC

D: TRBD2
V: TRBV2
size: NA
J: TRBJ2-1
CDR3: CASSKGSGGADEQFF
DNA: TGTGCCAGCAGTAAAGGAAGCGGGGGGGCGGATGAGCAGTTCTTC

D: TRBD1
V: TRBV9
size: NA
J: TRBJ1-1
CDR3: CASSVGRTGTTYTEAFF
DNA: TGTGCCAGCAGCGTAGGGAGGACAGGGACGACGTACACTGAAGCTTTCTTT

D: TRBD1
V: TRBV5-5
size: NA
J: TRBJ1-1
CDR3: CASSLSWRGRIGGAFF
DNA: TGTGCCAGCAGCTTAAGTTGGAGGGGGCGCATTGGTGGAGCTTTCTTT

D: NA
V: TRBV18
size: NA
J: TRBJ2-3
CDR3: CASSRSSADTQFF
DNA: TGTGCCAGCTCACGATCTAGCGCAGATACGCAGTTTTTT

D: TRBD2
V: TRBV27
size: NA
J: TRBJ2-1
CDR3: CASSLLRRTSGTGQQFF
DNA: TGTGCCAGCAGTTTATTACGTCGGACTAGCGGGACGGGCCAGCAGTTCTTC

D: NA
V: TRBV20-1
size: once
J: TRBJ2-7
CDR3: CSAFRGYEQYF
DNA: TGCAGTGCCTTCAGGGGCTACGAGCAGTACTTC

D: TRBD1
V: TRBV6-1
size: NA
J: TRBJ2-7
CDR3: CASSDPGQGAYEQYF
DNA: TGTGCCAGCAGTGATCCGGGACAGGGGGCCTACGAGCAGTACTTC

D: TRBD2
V: TRBV10-3
size: NA
J: TRBJ2-1
CDR3: CAITPGLAGNNEQFF
DNA: TGTGCCATCACCCCGGGACTAGCGGGAAACAATGAGCAGTTCTTC

D: TRBD1
V: TRBV30
size: NA
J: TRBJ1-1
CDR3: CAWSGDSMNTEAFF
DNA: TGTGCCTGGAGCGGGGACAGCATGAACACTGAAGCTTTCTTT

D: NA
V: TRBV11-2
size: NA
J: TRBJ1-4
CDR3: CASSLGLEGEKLFF
DNA: TGTGCCAGCAGCTTAGGCTTAGAGGGCGAAAAACTGTTTTTT

D: TRBD1
V: TRBV7-9
size: NA
J: TRBJ1-2
CDR3: CASSPPRGDRANYGYTF
DNA: TGTGCCAGCAGCCCCCCCCGCGGGGACAGGGCCAACTATGGCTACACCTTC

D: NA
V: TRBV4-2
size: NA
J: TRBJ2-7
CDR3: CASSQDYGSQTYEQYF
DNA: TGTGCCAGCAGCCAAGATTACGGGAGCCAGACCTACGAGCAGTACTTC

D: NA
V: TRBV9
size: NA
J: TRBJ2-5
CDR3: CASSPQETQYF
DNA: TGTGCCAGCAGCCCTCAAGAGACCCAGTACTTC

D: NA
V: TRBV7-2
size: NA
J: TRBJ2-3
CDR3: CASRFRGDRAGDTQYF
DNA: TGTGCCAGCAGATTTAGAGGTGACAGGGCGGGGGATACGCAGTATTTT

D: NA
V: TRBV6-5
size: NA
J: TRBJ1-1
CDR3: CASSYSGREAFF
DNA: TGTGCCAGCAGTTACTCGGGGCGGGAAGCTTTCTTT

D: TRBD1
V: TRBV6-5
size: NA
J: TRBJ1-1
CDR3: CASSYFGQGQAFF
DNA: TGTGCCAGCAGTTACTTCGGACAGGGGCAAGCTTTCTTT

D: TRBD1
V: TRBV7-9
size: NA
J: TRBJ2-2
CDR3: CASSLPQGAWTGELFF
DNA: TGTGCCAGCAGCTTACCCCAGGGGGCGTGGACCGGGGAGCTGTTTTTT

D: NA
V: TRBV11-2
size: few
J: TRBJ2-7
CDR3: CASSLEWGNSYEQYF
DNA: TGTGCCAGCAGCTTAGAGTGGGGCAACTCCTACGAGCAGTACTTC

D: NA
V: TRBV7-9
size: NA
J: TRBJ1-1
CDR3: CASSLLVLNTEAFF
DNA: TGTGCCAGCAGCTTATTAGTCTTGAACACTGAAGCTTTCTTT

D: NA
V: TRBV6-6
size: NA
J: TRBJ2-7
CDR3: CASSYGTLSYEQYF
DNA: TGTGCCAGCAGTTACGGGACTCTCTCCTACGAGCAGTACTTC

D: TRBD1
V: TRBV15
size: NA
J: TRBJ1-3
CDR3: CATSRDLRQGAGNTIYF
DNA: TGTGCCACCAGCAGAGACCTCAGACAGGGGGCAGGAAACACCATATATTTT

D: NA
V: TRBV11-2
size: NA
J: TRBJ2-2
CDR3: CASSLAGTNTGELFF
DNA: TGTGCCAGCAGCTTAGCGGGGACGAACACCGGGGAGCTGTTTTTT

D: NA
V: TRBV6-6
size: few
J: TRBJ1-6
CDR3: CASSYSLNSPLHF
DNA: TGTGCCAGCAGTTACAGCCTTAATTCACCCCTCCACTTT

D: TRBD1
V: TRBV5-6
size: NA
J: TRBJ1-6
CDR3: CASSTQQGAANSPLHF
DNA: TGTGCCAGCAGCACACAGCAGGGGGCTGCGAATTCACCCCTCCACTTT

D: NA
V: TRBV3-1/TRBV3-2
size: NA
J: TRBJ2-5
CDR3: CASSQSGLGTQYF
DNA: TGTGCCAGCAGCCAATCAGGACTGGGGACCCAGTACTTC

D: NA
V: TRBV29-1
size: once
J: TRBJ1-2
CDR3: CSVSSDTYYGYTF
DNA: TGCAGCGTCTCCTCGGACACGTACTATGGCTACACCTTC

D: NA
V: TRBV7-2
size: NA
J: TRBJ1-2
CDR3: CASSLGSSWTPNYGYTF
DNA: TGTGCCAGCAGCTTAGGTTCTTCGTGGACTCCTAACTATGGCTACACCTTC

D: NA
V: TRBV24-1
size: NA
J: TRBJ1-1
CDR3: CATSDNMNTEAFF
DNA: TGTGCCACCAGTGATAACATGAACACTGAAGCTTTCTTT

D: NA
V: TRBV3-1/TRBV3-2
size: NA
J: TRBJ2-5
CDR3: CASSQRGGEETQYF
DNA: TGTGCCAGCAGCCAAAGAGGGGGGGAGGAGACCCAGTACTTC

D: TRBD2
V: TRBV10-3
size: NA
J: TRBJ2-7
CDR3: CAISEGLLAGGHEQYF
DNA: TGTGCCATCAGTGAGGGGTTACTAGCGGGGGGACACGAGCAGTACTTC

D: TRBD1
V: TRBV19
size: NA
J: TRBJ1-2
CDR3: CASSIGGQAGYGYTF
DNA: TGTGCCAGTAGTATAGGGGGACAGGCTGGCTATGGCTACACCTTC

D: NA
V: TRBV11-3
size: once
J: TRBJ2-1
CDR3: CASSRSGNEQFF
DNA: TGTGCCAGCAGCCGGTCCGGCAATGAGCAGTTCTTC

D: NA
V: TRBV30
size: NA
J: TRBJ2-5
CDR3: CAWSVRRLAKETQYF
DNA: TGTGCCTGGAGTGTACGGAGGCTAGCTAAAGAGACCCAGTACTTC

D: NA
V: TRBV18
size: NA
J: TRBJ2-7
CDR3: CASSPGSQTYEQYF
DNA: TGTGCCAGCTCCCCCGGGTCTCAAACCTACGAGCAGTACTTC

D: TRBD1
V: TRBV7-6
size: once
J: TRBJ1-4
CDR3: CASSSGTGTGAEKLFF
DNA: TGTGCCAGCAGCTCCGGGACCGGGACAGGGGCCGAAAAACTGTTTTTT

D: NA
V: TRBV12-3/TRBV12-4
size: NA
J: TRBJ1-2
CDR3: CASSSSPRYTF
DNA: TGTGCCAGCAGTTCCTCGCCGAGGTACACCTTC

D: NA
V: TRBV27
size: once
J: TRBJ2-2
CDR3: CASSFLRGELFF
DNA: TGTGCCAGCAGTTTCCTTAGAGGGGAGCTGTTTTTT

D: TRBD1
V: TRBV6-5
size: few
J: TRBJ1-2
CDR3: CASSPTFGQGYGYTF
DNA: TGTGCCAGCAGTCCAACCTTCGGACAGGGATATGGCTACACCTTC

D: NA
V: TRBV18
size: NA
J: TRBJ1-5
CDR3: CASSPQSGVDQPQHF
DNA: TGTGCCAGCTCACCACAATCAGGGGTCGATCAGCCCCAGCATTTT

D: TRBD2
V: TRBV27
size: NA
J: TRBJ2-3
CDR3: CASSYIAGTTDTQYF
DNA: TGTGCCAGCAGTTATATAGCGGGGACCACAGATACGCAGTATTTT

D: NA
V: TRBV7-8
size: NA
J: TRBJ2-7
CDR3: CASSGRLEIPYEQYF
DNA: TGTGCCAGCAGCGGACGACTAGAGATTCCCTACGAGCAGTACTTC

D: NA
V: TRBV6-5
size: NA
J: TRBJ1-5
CDR3: CASTQGAGNQPQHF
DNA: TGTGCCAGCACCCAAGGGGCAGGGAATCAGCCCCAGCATTTT

D: TRBD2
V: TRBV19
size: once
J: TRBJ2-1
CDR3: CASSIGGTSETQEQFF
DNA: TGTGCCAGTAGTATAGGTGGGACTAGCGAGACCCAAGAGCAGTTCTTC